This T cell receptor (beta chain) was sequenced for a study of cytomegalovirus exposure and HLA in healthy donors (dated by TCRdb to about 2017). Regarding the complete study: In an earlier analysis of roughly 590 of the donors, under 300 Gb of sequence data and approximately 100 million unique TCR beta sequences from about 180 million T cells were reported. An early release covering some 640 HLA-typed donors comprised roughly 300 gigabases of sequencing data and approximately 85 million unique TCR sequences. The genetic ancestry cluster associated with self-reported Caucasian donors included approximately 85% of the roughly 400 genotyped donors. The aim of the study was to test whether cataloging public T cell receptors could identify signatures of past pathogen exposure. The study profiled the T cell repertoires of hundreds of subjects by immunosequencing and related them to cytomegalovirus serostatus. Besides the first cohort of roughly 660 subjects, a separate validation cohort made up of roughly 120 different subjects was used. High-throughput TCR immunosequencing, statistical association of individual TCRs with disease status, and machine learning were combined to predict cytomegalovirus infection status. To study patterns of TCR occurrence, a later analysis re-analyzed previously published TCR beta repertoires from just over 650 donors and added high-resolution HLA genotyping. The later analysis used no new phenotypic data to find candidate immune exposures, relying instead on TCR beta sequences and their occurrence across donors. An earlier analysis of several hundred of the donors used high-throughput TCR beta sequencing to judge whether each TCR beta V gene segment behaved as functional or pseudogenic. Donor age, sex, ethnicity and CMV serostatus were compiled together with the repertoire data. Genome-wide SNP genotypes for about 60% of the roughly 700 donors were used in a later genetic analysis, which treated that subset as a discovery cohort. Every discovery cohort repertoire had been produced on one sequencing platform. Class I and class II HLA loci were covered by the typing at four-digit resolution. Typing coverage differed by locus: A, B, C, DRB1 and DQB1 were typed in about 620-640 donors, DQA1 in about 550, DPA1 in 606, and DPB1 in just under 490. Roughly 5 DR-DQ haplotypes were handled as single units for association and clustering, since linkage in the cohort was strong. On average, around 200,000 unique TCR beta nucleotide sequences were sequenced per donor among 350 to 400 genotyped donors of the cohort, with roughly 18% of those sequences being non-productive.

Libraries were built with the immunoSEQ multiplex PCR assay. For the multiplex PCR, a mixture combining 60 forward primers for TCR Vbeta segments and 13 reverse primers for TCR Jbeta segments was used. The CDR3 region of rearranged TCR beta genes was amplified from genomic DNA with a multiplex PCR assay. The amplified TCR beta libraries were sequenced on the Illumina HiSeq System as 87-base-pair reads. The original pipeline was this. A later analysis counted 65 million to 90 million unique TCR beta chains across the 666 repertoires, and some 12 million of these chains were shared by at least two donors. Raw reads were error-corrected and collapsed into unique sequences with a nearest-neighbor algorithm that merged closely related sequences to remove PCR and sequencing errors. To assign V, D and J gene segments, CDR3 sequences were aligned to IMGT reference sequences. For a sequence to be retained, a match of at least six nucleotides was required to both a V gene segment and a J gene segment. A rearrangement counted as productive if the CDR3 had no stop codons and remained in frame with V and J, and every other rearrangement counted as non-productive. CDR3 was defined by IMGT convention, running from the second conserved V-encoded cysteine to the conserved J-encoded phenylalanine. In an earlier analysis of just under 600 of the donors, sequences lacking an unambiguous match to a single V gene segment were excluded. In an earlier analysis of roughly 500 of the donors, V segments were called functional above 56.7% productive rearrangements and were called segregating when the between-donor standard deviation exceeded 5%. To diagnose cytomegalovirus status from the catalog of TCR beta chain sequences, a statistical classification framework was built. In a later analysis, TCR nucleotide sequences were compared against IMGT/GENE-DB human TR gene sequences so that V and J genes could be assigned. A later analysis assigned CDR3 sequences and most-parsimonious VDJ recombination scenarios with the TCRdist pipeline. In a later analysis, each TCR beta chain was defined by its CDR3 amino acid sequence together with its V-gene family, and reads lacking a unique V-gene family were excluded. As a way to deal with suspected cross-contamination and a sequencing artifact, a later analysis dropped nearly 600 nucleotide sequences that were highly shared and had low generation probability. For each public chain, a later analysis derived a clonal expansion index from normalized ranks of inferred template counts within each repertoire. In a later analysis, generation probabilities were computed with a VDJ recombination model fitted to out-of-frame rearrangements, and the resulting probabilities were checked against IGoR. Hypergeometric tests were used in a later analysis to score TCR-TCR, TCR-HLA and TCR-CMV co-occurrence, with a repertoire-size bias correction applied to the TCR pairs. A later analysis estimated false discovery rates by permuting HLA or CMV assignments 20 times. In a later analysis, co-occurring TCRs were grouped with DBSCAN, and TCRdist sequence similarity was added when clustering was performed within HLA-allele-positive subsets. For co-occurrence clustering, repertoires with fewer than 30,000 or more than 120,000 public chains were excluded, along with five repertoires with anomalous nucleotide sharing. The table comes from immuneACCESS by way of TCRdb, which keeps in-frame sequences with V and J called. Part of the clones is missing from these tables; in studies checked, under half for an unresolved V gene and the rest for unknown reasons. The DNA gave D and trimming, while V, J and clone size come from that table. Here the sample has 150,000 to 180,000 clones; roughly 70% occur a single time. Around 2.3% of the sample lies in the top ten.

Clipping removes 3 bases from V and 7 bases from J, with 7 as the unmatched junction base count. Its CDR3 holds 15 amino acids, cysteine through phenylalanine. Just CDR3 DNA is preserved here, 45 bases in frame from base 1. CDR1 SGHAT and CDR2 FQNNGV are derived from the germline V gene. The study at large found these results: A later analysis reported that several top co-occurrence clusters appeared linked to parvovirus B19, influenza, CMV and Epstein-Barr virus. In the study, around 150 TCR beta chains were listed as associated with cytomegalovirus. Strong co-occurrence of HLA alleles, especially DR and DQ, made assigning TCR associations to individual alleles difficult. Across donors, most TCR sequences were observed very rarely, whereas some public TCRs were present in many individuals. In vitro tests confirmed that three of the cytomegalovirus-associated TCR beta chains recognize cytomegalovirus antigens. Because HLA typing was unavailable for some donors at each locus, only the typed subset was used in association tests. Linkage disequilibrium might explain the correlated functional status among segregating V segments, but an unknown experimental factor could not be excluded. Compared with the 666-donor mean, donors in an Asian-associated ancestry cluster had fewer N-insertions in productive TCRs, according to a later genetic analysis. In an earlier analysis of some 550 of the donors, most TCR beta V segments were observed in productive rearrangements about 90% or about 30% of the time, broadly matching IMGT annotations. According to a later analysis, TCR association rates differed among HLA loci, with DRB1 alleles showing the most associated TCRs and HLA-C alleles showing the fewest. It was suggested by the authors that the approach could potentially be generalized to other disease states and immunological phenotypes. Immune exposure information for the cohort was limited to CMV serostatus. A further reported finding was that TCR beta sequences accurately predicted the HLA-A and HLA-B alleles for most subjects in the first cohort. In this cohort, only TCR beta chains were sequenced, and detectable features were limited by the absence of alpha or paired-chain data. A later genetic analysis associated a missense DCLRE1C variant with V-gene and J-gene trimming of TCR beta chains, and an independent cohort replicated the association. Because counts were too low, roughly 18 rarely observed V segments, including chromosome 9 orphons, were left out of the earlier analysis of approximately 580 of the donors. A cluster of highly shared sequence variants was judged likely to represent a technical artifact of the sequencing pipeline. Most CMV-associated TCR beta chains appeared to be HLA-restricted in a later analysis, and the HLA associations seemed to be driven largely by CMV exposure. The classifier was reported to diagnose cytomegalovirus status with high specificity and sensitivity in both the original cohort and the validation cohort. Roughly uniform sequencing depth across donors was assumed in presence/absence analyses, although this assumption may not hold. A later analysis found that HLA-associated TCR beta chains were more clonally expanded and had lower generation probabilities than equally common non-associated chains. Because the 87-base-pair reads could not distinguish some IMGT-functional V segments, including TRBV6-2 and TRBV6-3, those segments were excluded. In a later analysis, around 17,000 TCR beta sequences were associated with specific HLA alleles at a false discovery rate of 0.05.

Concerning this clone itself: Its recognized antigen is unknown. Within one base of it there is no much larger clone, and no base qualities were kept.

The cohort was made up of under 800 healthy bone marrow donors. All cohort members were sampled while nominally healthy, although unrecorded immune exposures were likely present. The donor was CMV seronegative and was included in the group of about 350 seronegative cohort members. A peripheral blood sample was provided by each donor, and peripheral blood mononuclear cells were used for TCR beta sequencing. The Qiagen DNeasy Blood Extraction Kit was used to extract genomic DNA from the blood cell samples. Input material: PBMCs. The V and J segments used are TRBV11-2 and TRBJ2-2; 8 bases in the middle match TRBD2. The source of this sequence is a young man in good health and CMV-seronegative. The CDR3 loop reads CASSFTGGPDGELFF. Read as DNA, the sequence is TGTGCCAGCAGCTTTACGGGGGGGCCCGACGGGGAGCTGTTTTTT.